These 19 T cell receptor beta chains came from one sample sequenced in a study of T cell repertoires in aging, cancer and after chemotherapy. TCR beta rearrangements were amplified from peripheral blood genomic DNA. TRB rearrangements spanning V, D and J were amplified using mixed TRB-A/B primers. Using its own MiXCR run on the multiplex PCR reads, TCRdb lists one record per CDR3 protein. The table includes thousands of distinct CDR3 sequences, about 29% detected once. Sequencing was done on a sample of blood. The source of these receptors is a human donor with a blood cancer. The donor label of this sample is uncertain.

This clonotype was seen repeatedly, ten times or more. The rearrangement links TRBV27 to TRBJ2-7; 9 bases map to TRBD1. Germline CDR1 and CDR2: MNHEY and SMNVEV (reference sequence). The V segment lost 5 bases and the J segment 3 bases; nucleotides outside the gene matches: 5. The CDR3 extends over 14 amino acids. CDR3 region: CASSHPGQGYEQYF. Written as DNA, the CDR3 is TGTGCCAGCAGTCATCCGGGACAGGGCTACGAGCAGTACTTC.

This clonotype appeared a few times. The rearrangement links TRBV6-5 to TRBJ1-3; D is undetermined. Germline loops: CDR1 MNHEY, CDR2 SVGAGI. Trimming shortened V by 4 bases and J by 3 bases, and 7 bases separated the two germline ends. This CDR3 region has 13 residues. This CDR3 reads CASSSSGGNTIYF. The DNA of the CDR3 is TGTGCCAGCAGTTCGTCGGGTGGAAACACCATATATTTT.

In this sample, this clonotype turned up a few times. V usage is TRBV7-9 and J usage is TRBJ1-5, with D perhaps matching TRBD1 (6 bases). V dropped 1 base and J dropped 5 bases, with 9 bases sitting between them. The germline V gene encodes CDR1 SEHNR and CDR2 FQNEAQ (reference sequence). The CDR3 length is 14 residues. The CDR3 DNA reads as TGTGCCAGCAGCTTAGGGGACACATATCAGCCCCAGCATTTT. Encoded protein: CASSLGDTYQPQHF.

CDR3 region: CASNLYNEQFF. For the CDR3, the DNA is TGTGCCAGCAACCTCTACAATGAGCAGTTCTTC. The genes are TRBV7-2 and TRBJ2-1; D gene ambiguous. The V end was cut by 7 bases, the J end by 3 bases, with 4 bases between. CDR3 length: 11 residues. Per the germline V gene, CDR1 is SGHTA and CDR2 is FQGNSA. Full variable domain (missing parts from reference TRBV7-2 and TRBJ2-1): GAGVSQSPSNKVTEKGKDVELRCDPISGHTALYWYRQSLGQGLEFLIYFQGNSAPDKSGLPSDRFSAERTGGSVSTLTIQRTQQEDSAVYLCASNLYNEQFFGPGTRLTVL.

This clonotype has a handful of counts. The chain employs TRBV14 and TRBJ1-4; no clear D gene. Trimming left V 6 bases short and J 8 bases short, with 16 bases between. Germline V gene lookup returns CDR1 SGHDN and CDR2 FVKESK. CDR3 size: 14 residues. The CDR3 nucleotides are TGTGCCAGCAGTACCGGGCCGTCGAGGGAAAAACTGTTTTTT. Residues: CASSTGPSREKLFF. Full variable domain (remainder filled in from reference TRBV14 and TRBJ1-4): EAGVTQFPSHSVIEKGQTVTLRCDPISGHDNLYWYRRVMGKEIKFLLHFVKESKQDESGMPNNRFLAERTGGTYSTLKVQPAELEDSGVYFCASSTGPSREKLFFGSGTQLSVL.

The gene calls are TRBV5-6 and TRBJ2-7; 8 positions agree with TRBD1. The germline V gene encodes CDR1 SGHDT and CDR2 YYEEEE. The junction had 7 bases not matched to a gene; V was cut back by 3 bases and J by 2 bases. The CDR3 totals 15 residues. This chain's CDR3 is CASSSVGQGAYEQYF. CDR3 bases: TGTGCCAGCAGCTCCGTCGGACAGGGTGCCTACGAGCAGTACTTC.

This clonotype ranks as medium-sized. The V and J genes are TRBV6-1 and TRBJ2-6; the D is unclear. This CDR3 region has 17 residues. The V end lost 6 bases, the J end lost 2 bases, and 17 bases lay between the germline ends. In germline, CDR1 is MNHNS, CDR2 SASEGT. This CDR3 is CASRTHPGGTGANVLTF. Here the CDR3 DNA reads TGTGCCAGCAGGACGCATCCGGGTGGTACTGGGGCCAACGTCCTGACTTTC.

This clonotype appeared a few times. The V call is TRBV20-1, the J call TRBJ1-5; the D gene is possibly TRBD1 (6 bases). V shed 6 bases and J shed 1 base, with 22 bases lying between them. Germline loops: CDR1 DFQATT, CDR2 SNEGSKA (reference sequence). CDR3 length equals 17 residues. The DNA for the CDR3 is TGCAGTGCCATCCCCGCGCTCACACAGGGCAGCAATCAGCCCCAGCATTTT. Amino acid sequence: CSAIPALTQGSNQPQHF.

This clonotype occurred a few times. The chain uses TRBV6-5 and TRBJ1-5, with D perhaps TRBD1 (5 bases). V was pared by 4 bases and J by 0 bases, with 16 bases between. Germline CDR1 MNHEY, CDR2 SVGAGI. The CDR3 loop spans 17 amino acids. In nucleotides, the CDR3 is TGTGCCAGCAGTTCGGTGGGGGGACTCGATAGCAATCAGCCCCAGCATTTT. It codes for CASSSVGGLDSNQPQHF.

This chain uses TRBV4-3 with TRBJ2-3; D not certain. Germline loops: CDR1 LGHNA, CDR2 YSLEER. This CDR3 has 17 residues. The germline V and J ends were trimmed by 1 base and 5 bases, with 19 bases remaining between them. The CDR3 DNA reads TGCGCCAGCAGCCAAGGGTGGCAGGCGTTAGCAGGAGATACGCAGTATTTT. Amino acid sequence: CASSQGWQALAGDTQYF.

The CDR3: CSARQGARTDTQYF. Written as DNA, the CDR3 is TGCAGTGCTAGACAAGGGGCGAGGACAGATACGCAGTATTTT. The chain has TRBV20-1 and TRBJ2-3; TRBD1 might be the D (5 bases). V lost 2 bases to trimming and J lost 3 bases, with 12 bases between them. From germline, CDR1 is DFQATT and CDR2 SNEGSKA (reference sequence). The CDR3 length is 14 residues.

The chain links TRBV13 to TRBJ2-3, with a weak D call TRBD1 (5 bases). The V gene lost 0 bases and the J gene lost 6 bases, with 16 bases spanning the gap. The CDR3 has 16 amino acids. Germline lookup yields CDR1 PRHDT and CDR2 FYEKMQ (reference sequence). CDR3 in amino acids: CASSLGRLAGPDTQYF. CDR3 DNA sequence: TGTGCCAGCAGCTTAGGACGTTTGGCAGGGCCCGATACGCAGTATTTT.

The rearrangement links TRBV12-3 or TRBV12-4 to TRBJ2-7; D is possibly TRBD2 (6 bases). V shed 6 bases and J shed 5 bases, with 20 bases lying between them. CDR3 size: 15 residues. The CDR3 sequence is CASRGDSNNLDEQYF. The CDR3 DNA sequence: TGTGCCAGCAGGGGGGACTCCAACAACCTTGACGAGCAGTACTTC.

The chain couples TRBV5-4 to TRBJ2-5, with 7 bases that match TRBD2. This CDR3 contains 14 residues. J was trimmed by 5 bases and V by 5 bases; bases with no gene match: 9. The V gene's germline CDR1 is SGHNT and CDR2 YYREEE (reference sequence). The CDR3 protein is CASREPGRAETQYF. In nucleotides, the CDR3 is TGTGCCAGCAGGGAGCCGGGGAGGGCGGAGACCCAGTACTTC. Drawing the rest from reference TRBV5-4 and TRBJ2-5, the complete variable domain is ETGVTQSPTHLIKTRGQQVTLRCSSQSGHNTVSWYQQALGQGPQFIFQYYREEENGRGNFPPRFSGLQFPNYSSELNVNALELDDSALYLCASREPGRAETQYFGPGTRLLVL.

DNA of the CDR3: TGTGCCAGCAGCCCAGGGGGCGCGGGCAATCAGCCCCAGCATTTT. It translates to CASSPGGAGNQPQHF. The chain carries TRBV27 and TRBJ1-5; 8 positions match TRBD1. CDR1 is MNHEY and CDR2 is SMNVEV in the germline V gene (reference sequence). Trimming cost V 6 bases and J 2 bases; bases outside gene matches: 6. The CDR3 runs to 15 residues.

Details on this clonotype: At one of its ends the junction is not consistent with the germline gene, which may arise from a read error. The chain couples TRBV5-6 to TRBJ1-4, with TRBD1 matching over 9 bases. CDR3 length equals 14 residues. Germline V CDR1 and CDR2: SGHDT, YYEEEE. DNA of the CDR3: TGCGCCAGCAGCGGGGGGGGACAGGGTCGAAAACTGTTTTTT. Translating gives CASSGGGQGRKLFF.

This clonotype was counted a few times. The chain joins TRBV6-6 to TRBJ2-5; D uncertain. CDR3 length equals 12 residues. The V end was cut by 6 bases, the J end by 4 bases, with 9 bases between. Germline V gives CDR1 MNHNY, CDR2 SVGAGI (reference sequence). CDR3 sequence (DNA): TGTGCCAGCAGCCCTTGGGCAGAGACCCAGTACTTC. As protein: CASSPWAETQYF.

This clonotype was observed a few times. V is TRBV12-3 or TRBV12-4 and J is TRBJ2-1, with a tentative D call TRBD2 (6 bases). The CDR3 spans 12 residues. The V end was cut by 9 bases, the J end by 7 bases, with 13 bases between. CDR3 DNA sequence: TGTGCCAGTGTCGGGGAGGTAAATGAGCAGTTCTTC. As protein: CASVGEVNEQFF.

This chain links TRBV14 with TRBJ1-5, with D perhaps matching TRBD1 (6 bases). Germline V gene sequence: CDR1 SGHDN, CDR2 FVKESK. The CDR3 contains 17 residues. Trimming pared 5 bases from V and 3 bases from J, leaving 20 bases between. The CDR3 region has the DNA TGTGCCAGCAGCAGGGGGGGGGAAGGGACGAACAATCAGCCCCAGCATTTT. It is translated as CASSRGGEGTNNQPQHF. The full variable domain, its missing parts supplied by reference TRBV14 and TRBJ1-5, is EAGVTQFPSHSVIEKGQTVTLRCDPISGHDNLYWYRRVMGKEIKFLLHFVKESKQDESGMPNNRFLAERTGGTYSTLKVQPAELEDSGVYFCASSRGGEGTNNQPQHFGDGTRLSIL.